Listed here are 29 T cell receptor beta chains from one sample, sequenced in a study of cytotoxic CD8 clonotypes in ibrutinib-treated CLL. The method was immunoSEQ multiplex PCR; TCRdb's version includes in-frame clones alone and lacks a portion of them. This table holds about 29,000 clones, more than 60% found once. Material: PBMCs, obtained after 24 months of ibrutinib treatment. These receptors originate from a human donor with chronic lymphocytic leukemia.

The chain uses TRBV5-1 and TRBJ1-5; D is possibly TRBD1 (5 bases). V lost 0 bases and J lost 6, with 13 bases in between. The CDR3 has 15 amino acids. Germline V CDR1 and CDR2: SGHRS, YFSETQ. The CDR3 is CASSLDGRVGQPQHF. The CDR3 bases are TGCGCCAGCAGCTTGGATGGCAGGGTAGGTCAGCCCCAGCATTTT.

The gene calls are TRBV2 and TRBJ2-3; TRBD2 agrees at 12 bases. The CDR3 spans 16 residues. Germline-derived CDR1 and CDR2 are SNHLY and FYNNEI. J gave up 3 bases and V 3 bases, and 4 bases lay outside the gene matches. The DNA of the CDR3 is TGTGCCAGCAGTGACGCCCTAGCGGGGGGGACAGATACGCAGTATTTT. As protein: CASSDALAGGTDTQYF. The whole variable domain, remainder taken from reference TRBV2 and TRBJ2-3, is EPEVTQTPSHQVTQMGQEVILRCVPISNHLYFYWYRQILGQKVEFLVSFYNNEISEKSEIFDDQFSVERPDGSNFTLKIRSTKLEDSAMYFCASSDALAGGTDTQYFGPGTRLTVL.

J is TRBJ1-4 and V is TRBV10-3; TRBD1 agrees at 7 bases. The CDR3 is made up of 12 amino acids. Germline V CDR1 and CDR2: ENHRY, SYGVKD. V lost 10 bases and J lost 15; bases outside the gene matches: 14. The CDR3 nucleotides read TGTGCCACACGGGACAGCCCTCCGCAGTTGTTTTTT. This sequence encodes CATRDSPPQLFF.

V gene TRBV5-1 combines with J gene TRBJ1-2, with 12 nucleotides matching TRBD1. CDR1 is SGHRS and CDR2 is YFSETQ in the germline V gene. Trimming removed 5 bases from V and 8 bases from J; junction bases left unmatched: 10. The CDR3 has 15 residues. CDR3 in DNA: TGCGCCAGCAGACTGGGGACAGGGGGCGATCGAGGCTACACCTTC. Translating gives CASRLGTGGDRGYTF.

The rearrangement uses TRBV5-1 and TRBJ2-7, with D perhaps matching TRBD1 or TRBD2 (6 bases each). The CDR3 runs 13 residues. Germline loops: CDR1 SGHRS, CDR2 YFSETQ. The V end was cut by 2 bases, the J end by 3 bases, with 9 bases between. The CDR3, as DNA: TGCGCCAGCAGCTTAGGGGGGTACTACGAGCAGTACTTC. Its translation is CASSLGGYYEQYF.

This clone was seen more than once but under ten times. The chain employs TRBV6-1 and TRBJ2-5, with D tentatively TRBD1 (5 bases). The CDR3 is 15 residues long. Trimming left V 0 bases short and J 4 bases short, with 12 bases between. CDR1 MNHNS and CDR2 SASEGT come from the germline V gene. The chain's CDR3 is CASSEALRRGETQYF. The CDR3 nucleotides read TGTGCCAGCAGTGAAGCGCTTCGTAGGGGAGAGACCCAGTACTTC.

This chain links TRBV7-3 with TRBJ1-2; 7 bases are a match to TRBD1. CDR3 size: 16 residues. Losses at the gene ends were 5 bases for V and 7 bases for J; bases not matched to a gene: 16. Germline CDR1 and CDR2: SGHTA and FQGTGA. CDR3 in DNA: TGTGCCAGCAGCGCGCCCGGGACAGCGGGGGCGAGTGGCTACACCTTC. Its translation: CASSAPGTAGASGYTF.

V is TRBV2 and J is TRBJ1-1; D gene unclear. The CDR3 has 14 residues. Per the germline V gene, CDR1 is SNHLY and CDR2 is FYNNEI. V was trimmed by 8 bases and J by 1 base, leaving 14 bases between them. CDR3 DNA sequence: TGTGCCAGCGGGAGGGAAGGAGCGAACACTGAAGCTTTCTTT. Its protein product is CASGREGANTEAFF.

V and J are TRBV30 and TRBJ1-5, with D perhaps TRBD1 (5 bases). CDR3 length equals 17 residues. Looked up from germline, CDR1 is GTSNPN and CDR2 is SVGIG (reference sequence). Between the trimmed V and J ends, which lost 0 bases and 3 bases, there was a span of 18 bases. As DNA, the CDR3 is TGTGCCTGGAGTGTAAGGGCGGGGCGAGGAGACAATCAGCCCCAGCATTTT. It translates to CAWSVRAGRGDNQPQHF.

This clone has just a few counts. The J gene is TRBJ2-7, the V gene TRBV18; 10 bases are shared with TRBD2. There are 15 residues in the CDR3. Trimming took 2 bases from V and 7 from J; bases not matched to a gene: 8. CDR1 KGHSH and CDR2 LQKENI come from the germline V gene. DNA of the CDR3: TGTGCCAGCTCACCAACGTCTAGCGGGGGTTGGGAGCAGTACTTC. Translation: CASSPTSSGGWEQYF.

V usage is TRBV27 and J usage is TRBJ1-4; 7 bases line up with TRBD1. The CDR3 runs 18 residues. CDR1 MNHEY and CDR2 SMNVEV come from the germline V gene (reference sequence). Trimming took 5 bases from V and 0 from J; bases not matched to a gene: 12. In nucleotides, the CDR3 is TGTGCCAGCAGTCCCCAGACAGGGAATCGTGCAACTAATGAAAAACTGTTTTTT. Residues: CASSPQTGNRATNEKLFF.

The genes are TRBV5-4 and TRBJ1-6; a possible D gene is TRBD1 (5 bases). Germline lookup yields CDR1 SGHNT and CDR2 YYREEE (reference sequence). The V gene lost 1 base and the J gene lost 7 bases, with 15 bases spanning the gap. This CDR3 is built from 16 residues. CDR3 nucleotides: TGTGCCAGCAGCTTGACAGCGGGGCGGCCCAATTCACCCCTCCACTTT. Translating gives CASSLTAGRPNSPLHF. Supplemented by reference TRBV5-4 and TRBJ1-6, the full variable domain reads ETGVTQSPTHLIKTRGQQVTLRCSSQSGHNTVSWYQQALGQGPQFIFQYYREEENGRGNFPPRFSGLQFPNYSSELNVNALELDDSALYLCASSLTAGRPNSPLHFGNGTRLTVT.

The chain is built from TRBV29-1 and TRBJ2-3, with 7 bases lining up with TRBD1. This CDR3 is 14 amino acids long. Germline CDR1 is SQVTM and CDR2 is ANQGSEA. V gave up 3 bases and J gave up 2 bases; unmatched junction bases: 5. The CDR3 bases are TGCAGCGTTGAGGAGGACAGGCCCACAGATACGCAGTATTTT. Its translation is CSVEEDRPTDTQYF.

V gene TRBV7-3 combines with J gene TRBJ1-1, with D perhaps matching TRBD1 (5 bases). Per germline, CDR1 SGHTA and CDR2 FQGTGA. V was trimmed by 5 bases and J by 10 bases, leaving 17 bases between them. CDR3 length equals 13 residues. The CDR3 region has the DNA TGTGCCAGCAGCCCCACCAGGACGGGGCCAGCTTTCTTT. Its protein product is CASSPTRTGPAFF.

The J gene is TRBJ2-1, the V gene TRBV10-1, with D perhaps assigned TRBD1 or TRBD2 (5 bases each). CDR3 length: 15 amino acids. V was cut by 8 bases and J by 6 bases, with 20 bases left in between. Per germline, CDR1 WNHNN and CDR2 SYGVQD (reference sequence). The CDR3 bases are TGCGCCAGCTCCTCCGGGGCAGGACGATCCAATGAGCAGTTCTTC. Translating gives CASSSGAGRSNEQFF.

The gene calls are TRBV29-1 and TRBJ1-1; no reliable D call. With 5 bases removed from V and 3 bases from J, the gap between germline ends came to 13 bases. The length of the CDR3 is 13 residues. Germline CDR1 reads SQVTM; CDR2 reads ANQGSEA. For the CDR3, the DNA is TGCAGCGTTAGGAAGGGAAGGGACACTGAAGCTTTCTTT. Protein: CSVRKGRDTEAFF.

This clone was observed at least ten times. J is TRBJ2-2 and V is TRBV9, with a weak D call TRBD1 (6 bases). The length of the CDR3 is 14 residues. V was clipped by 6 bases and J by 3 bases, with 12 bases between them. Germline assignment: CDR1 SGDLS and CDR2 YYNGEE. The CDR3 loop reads CASTPDRHTGELFF. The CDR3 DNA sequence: TGTGCCAGCACCCCGGACAGACACACCGGGGAGCTGTTTTTT.

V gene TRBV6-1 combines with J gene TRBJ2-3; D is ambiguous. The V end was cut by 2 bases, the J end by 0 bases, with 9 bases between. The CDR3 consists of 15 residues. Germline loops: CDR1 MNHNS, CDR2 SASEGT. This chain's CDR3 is CASSELGSSTDTQYF. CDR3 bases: TGTGCCAGCAGTGAACTGGGGTCTAGCACAGATACGCAGTATTTT.

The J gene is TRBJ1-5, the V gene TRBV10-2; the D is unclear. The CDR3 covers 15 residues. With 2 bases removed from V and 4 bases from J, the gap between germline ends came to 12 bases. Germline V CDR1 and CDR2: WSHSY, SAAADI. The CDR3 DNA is TGCGCCAGCAGTGAGGCCCAAGGCCGGAATCAGCCCCAGCATTTT. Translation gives CASSEAQGRNQPQHF.

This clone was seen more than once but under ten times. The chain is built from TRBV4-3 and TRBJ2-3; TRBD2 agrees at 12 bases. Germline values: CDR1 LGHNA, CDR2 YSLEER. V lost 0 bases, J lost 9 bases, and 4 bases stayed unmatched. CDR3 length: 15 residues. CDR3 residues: CASSQDRLAGVTQYF. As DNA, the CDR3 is TGCGCCAGCAGCCAAGATAGACTAGCGGGGGTAACGCAGTATTTT.

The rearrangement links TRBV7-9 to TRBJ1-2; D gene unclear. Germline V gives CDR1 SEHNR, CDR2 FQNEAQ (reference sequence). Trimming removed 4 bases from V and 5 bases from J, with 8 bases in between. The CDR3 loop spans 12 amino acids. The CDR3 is CASSSVGYGYTF. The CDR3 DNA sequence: TGTGCCAGCAGCTCCGTTGGATATGGCTACACCTTC.

The CDR3, as DNA: TGTGCCAGCAGCAAGGACAGGGGGTCCTACAATGAGCAGTTCTTC. Protein product: CASSKDRGSYNEQFF. The chain has TRBV5-4 and TRBJ2-1, with 10 bases matching TRBD1. The CDR3 extends over 15 amino acids. Germline CDR1 reads SGHNT; CDR2 reads YYREEE (reference sequence). Trimming removed 4 bases from V and 1 base from J; junction bases left unmatched: 2. Together with reference TRBV5-4 and TRBJ2-1, the CDR3 gives the full variable domain: ETGVTQSPTHLIKTRGQQVTLRCSSQSGHNTVSWYQQALGQGPQFIFQYYREEENGRGNFPPRFSGLQFPNYSSELNVNALELDDSALYLCASSKDRGSYNEQFFGPGTRLTVL.

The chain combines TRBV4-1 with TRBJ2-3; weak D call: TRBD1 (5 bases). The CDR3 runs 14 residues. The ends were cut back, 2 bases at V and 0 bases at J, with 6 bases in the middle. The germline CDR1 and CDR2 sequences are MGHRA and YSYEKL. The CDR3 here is CASSQTGSTDTQYF. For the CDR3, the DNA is TGCGCCAGCAGCCAAACAGGTAGCACAGATACGCAGTATTTT.

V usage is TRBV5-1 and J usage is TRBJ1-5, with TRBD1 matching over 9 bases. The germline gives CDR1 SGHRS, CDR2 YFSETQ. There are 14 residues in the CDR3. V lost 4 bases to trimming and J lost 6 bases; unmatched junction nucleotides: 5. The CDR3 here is CASSLTGGIQPQHF. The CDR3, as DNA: TGCGCCAGCAGCCTCACAGGGGGCATTCAGCCCCAGCATTTT.

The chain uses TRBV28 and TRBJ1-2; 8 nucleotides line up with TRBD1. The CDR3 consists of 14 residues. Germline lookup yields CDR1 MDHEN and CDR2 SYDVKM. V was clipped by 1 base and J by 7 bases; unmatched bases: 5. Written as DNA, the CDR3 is TGTGCCAGCAGTTTATCAGGGGGCTTCGGTGGCTACACCTTC. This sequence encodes CASSLSGGFGGYTF.

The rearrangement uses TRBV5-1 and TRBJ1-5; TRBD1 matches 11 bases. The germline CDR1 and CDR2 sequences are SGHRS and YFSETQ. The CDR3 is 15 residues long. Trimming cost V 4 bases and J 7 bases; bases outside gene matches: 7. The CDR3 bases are TGCGCCAGCAGCAGGACAGGGGGCGATCCACAGCCCCAGCATTTT. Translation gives CASSRTGGDPQPQHF. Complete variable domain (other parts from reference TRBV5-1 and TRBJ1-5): KAGVTQTPRYLIKTRGQQVTLSCSPISGHRSVSWYQQTPGQGLQFLFEYFSETQRNKGNFPGRFSGRQFSNSRSEMNVSTLELGDSALYLCASSRTGGDPQPQHFGDGTRLSIL.

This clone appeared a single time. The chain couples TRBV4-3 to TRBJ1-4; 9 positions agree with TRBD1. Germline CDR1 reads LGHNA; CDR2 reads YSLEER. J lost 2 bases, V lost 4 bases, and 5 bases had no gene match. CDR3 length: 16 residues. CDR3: CASSPRQGGTNEKLFF. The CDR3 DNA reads TGCGCCAGCAGCCCTAGACAGGGGGGTACTAATGAAAAACTGTTTTTT.

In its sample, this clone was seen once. As DNA, the CDR3 is TGTGCCAGCAGTTCCGGGACAGGGGGTCCCCAGCATTTT. It is translated as CASSSGTGGPQHF. V usage is TRBV11-2 and J usage is TRBJ1-5, with 11 bases that match TRBD1. Germline V lookup: CDR1 SGHAT, CDR2 FQNNGV. The CDR3 loop spans 13 amino acids. V trimming: 6 bases; J trimming: 10 bases; junction bases outside the gene matches: 5.

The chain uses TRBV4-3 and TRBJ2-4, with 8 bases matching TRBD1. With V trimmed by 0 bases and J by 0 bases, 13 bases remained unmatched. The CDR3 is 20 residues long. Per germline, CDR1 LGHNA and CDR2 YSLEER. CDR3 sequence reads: CASSQDLGTGGSKAKNIQYF. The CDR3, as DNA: TGCGCCAGCAGCCAAGATCTGGGGACAGGAGGTTCAAAAGCCAAAAACATTCAGTACTTC.